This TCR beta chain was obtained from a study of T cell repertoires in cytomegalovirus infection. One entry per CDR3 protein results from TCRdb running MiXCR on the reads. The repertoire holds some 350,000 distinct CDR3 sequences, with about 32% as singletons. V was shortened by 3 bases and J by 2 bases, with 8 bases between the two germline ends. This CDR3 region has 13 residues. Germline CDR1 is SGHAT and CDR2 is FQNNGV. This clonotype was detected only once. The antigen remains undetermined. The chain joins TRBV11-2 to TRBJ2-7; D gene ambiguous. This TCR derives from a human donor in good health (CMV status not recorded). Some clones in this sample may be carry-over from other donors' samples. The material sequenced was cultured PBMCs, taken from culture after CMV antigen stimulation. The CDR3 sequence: CASSLAKPYEQYV. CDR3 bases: TGTGCCAGCAGCTTGGCGAAACCCTACGAGCAGTACGTC.